These T cell receptor beta chains were read from a single sample in a study of blood T cell repertoires in COVID-19. The data were produced by immunoSEQ multiplex PCR, yet TCRdb's version contains in-frame clones alone and is incomplete. The sample holds fewer than 350,000 clones; about nine tenths are singletons and the top ten take about 5%. The sequenced material came from PBMCs or T cells enriched from blood (not recorded which). The receptors here all came from a man in his sixties who had recovered from COVID-19. Both conserved end residues are part of each CDR3. D genes are given only for firm matches. The listing skips clone size in some rows; elsewhere it reads once, few, many or a size class.

d_call: NA
v_call: TRBV7-3
j_call: TRBJ2-3
clone_size: NA
cdr3_aa: CASSLMQISSTDTQYF
cdr3_nt: TGTGCCAGCAGCTTAATGCAGATTTCTAGCACAGATACGCAGTATTTT

d_call: TRBD1
v_call: TRBV5-6
j_call: TRBJ1-1
clone_size: NA
cdr3_aa: CASSWGTVMNTEAFF
cdr3_nt: TGTGCCAGCAGCTGGGGGACAGTAATGAACACTGAAGCTTTCTTT

d_call: TRBD2
v_call: TRBV12-5
j_call: TRBJ2-3
clone_size: once
cdr3_aa: CASGMGLAGLTQYF
cdr3_nt: TGTGCTAGTGGCATGGGGCTAGCGGGCCTTACGCAGTATTTT

d_call: NA
v_call: TRBV29-1
j_call: TRBJ2-1
clone_size: NA
cdr3_aa: CSSFSGGSSYNEQFF
cdr3_nt: TGCAGCTCTTTCAGCGGCGGGTCCTCCTACAATGAGCAGTTCTTC

d_call: NA
v_call: TRBV12-3/TRBV12-4
j_call: TRBJ1-1
clone_size: NA
cdr3_aa: CASSNREMVEAFF
cdr3_nt: TGTGCCAGCAGCAACAGGGAAATGGTTGAAGCTTTCTTT

d_call: NA
v_call: TRBV5-1
j_call: TRBJ1-2
clone_size: NA
cdr3_aa: CASSPLDTYYGYTF
cdr3_nt: TGCGCCAGCAGCCCACTCGACACCTACTATGGCTACACCTTC

d_call: TRBD1
v_call: TRBV7-9
j_call: TRBJ2-7
clone_size: NA
cdr3_aa: CASSLDAGTGYYEQYF
cdr3_nt: TGTGCCAGCAGCTTAGATGCTGGGACAGGTTACTACGAGCAGTACTTC

d_call: NA
v_call: TRBV9
j_call: TRBJ2-3
clone_size: NA
cdr3_aa: CASSVGGSMDTQYF
cdr3_nt: TGTGCCAGCAGCGTTGGGGGGAGCATGGATACGCAGTATTTT

d_call: TRBD2
v_call: TRBV3-1/TRBV3-2
j_call: TRBJ2-1
clone_size: NA
cdr3_aa: CASSQAGGTNEQFF
cdr3_nt: TGTGCCAGCAGCCAAGCGGGAGGGACCAATGAGCAGTTCTTC

d_call: NA
v_call: TRBV3-1/TRBV3-2
j_call: TRBJ2-7
clone_size: NA
cdr3_aa: CASSQDWRGHPPYEQYF
cdr3_nt: TGTGCCAGCAGCCAAGATTGGAGGGGGCATCCACCCTACGAGCAGTACTTC

d_call: NA
v_call: TRBV28
j_call: TRBJ2-2
clone_size: NA
cdr3_aa: CASSPNLRRLTGELFF
cdr3_nt: TGTGCCAGCAGTCCGAACCTCCGGAGGCTCACCGGGGAGCTGTTTTTT

d_call: NA
v_call: TRBV19
j_call: TRBJ2-7
clone_size: NA
cdr3_aa: CASSMWDKTYEQYF
cdr3_nt: TGTGCCAGTAGTATGTGGGACAAGACCTACGAGCAGTACTTC

d_call: NA
v_call: TRBV30
j_call: TRBJ1-1
clone_size: NA
cdr3_aa: CAWTGGNTEAFF
cdr3_nt: TGTGCCTGGACCGGTGGGAACACTGAAGCTTTCTTT

d_call: TRBD2
v_call: TRBV28
j_call: TRBJ2-3
clone_size: NA
cdr3_aa: CASSTKAGGADTQYF
cdr3_nt: TGTGCCAGCAGTACTAAAGCGGGAGGGGCAGATACGCAGTATTTT

d_call: TRBD2
v_call: TRBV7-2
j_call: TRBJ2-1
clone_size: NA
cdr3_aa: CASSLAAGAGNEQFF
cdr3_nt: TGTGCCAGCAGCTTAGCGGCGGGAGCGGGCAATGAGCAGTTCTTC

d_call: NA
v_call: TRBV30
j_call: TRBJ1-6
clone_size: NA
cdr3_aa: CAWSRPGLKSSYNSPLHF
cdr3_nt: TGTGCCTGGAGTAGACCGGGACTCAAGAGCTCCTATAATTCACCCCTCCACTTT

d_call: NA
v_call: TRBV19
j_call: TRBJ1-5
clone_size: NA
cdr3_aa: CASTTKIPGAEQPQHF
cdr3_nt: TGTGCCAGTACCACAAAGATCCCAGGGGCCGAGCAGCCCCAGCATTTT

d_call: TRBD2
v_call: TRBV2
j_call: TRBJ2-1
clone_size: NA
cdr3_aa: CASSGSGSSGEQFF
cdr3_nt: TGTGCCAGCAGTGGGAGCGGGAGTTCGGGGGAGCAGTTCTTC

d_call: TRBD1
v_call: TRBV7-3
j_call: TRBJ1-6
clone_size: NA
cdr3_aa: CASSYRDSYNSPLHF
cdr3_nt: TGTGCCAGCAGCTACCGGGACAGCTATAATTCACCCCTCCACTTT

d_call: TRBD2
v_call: TRBV4-2
j_call: TRBJ2-7
clone_size: NA
cdr3_aa: CASSQPGLAGVEEQYF
cdr3_nt: TGTGCCAGCAGCCAACCCGGACTAGCGGGAGTGGAAGAGCAGTACTTC

d_call: TRBD2
v_call: TRBV3-1/TRBV3-2
j_call: TRBJ2-7
clone_size: NA
cdr3_aa: CASSQGTSGYEQYF
cdr3_nt: TGTGCCAGCAGCCAGGGGACTAGCGGCTACGAGCAGTACTTC

d_call: TRBD1
v_call: TRBV2
j_call: TRBJ1-2
clone_size: NA
cdr3_aa: CASSGQGLVVRGYTF
cdr3_nt: TGTGCCAGCAGTGGACAGGGGTTGGTAGTTAGGGGCTACACCTTC

d_call: NA
v_call: TRBV7-8
j_call: TRBJ2-1
clone_size: NA
cdr3_aa: CASTSGGNEQFF
cdr3_nt: TGTGCCAGCACCTCCGGTGGCAATGAGCAGTTCTTC

d_call: TRBD1
v_call: TRBV18
j_call: TRBJ1-1
clone_size: NA
cdr3_aa: CASSPPVGQGLNEAFF
cdr3_nt: TGTGCCAGCTCACCACCGGTGGGACAGGGGCTGAATGAAGCTTTCTTT

d_call: NA
v_call: TRBV11-2
j_call: TRBJ2-7
clone_size: NA
cdr3_aa: CASSSEYEQYF
cdr3_nt: TGTGCCAGCAGCTCTGAGTACGAGCAGTACTTC

d_call: NA
v_call: TRBV3-1/TRBV3-2
j_call: TRBJ1-5
clone_size: NA
cdr3_aa: CASSSLDQPQHF
cdr3_nt: TGTGCCAGCAGCTCCCTTGATCAGCCCCAGCATTTT

d_call: NA
v_call: TRBV7-2
j_call: TRBJ2-3
clone_size: NA
cdr3_aa: CASTFSATSTDTQYF
cdr3_nt: TGTGCCAGCACCTTTTCAGCGACTAGCACAGATACGCAGTATTTT

d_call: NA
v_call: TRBV10-3
j_call: TRBJ2-5
clone_size: NA
cdr3_aa: CAISTPGTRVAKTQYF
cdr3_nt: TGTGCCATCAGTACTCCCGGGACAAGGGTAGCCAAGACCCAGTACTTC

d_call: TRBD1
v_call: TRBV28
j_call: TRBJ2-7
clone_size: NA
cdr3_aa: CASSSRTGDYEQYF
cdr3_nt: TGTGCCAGCAGTTCCAGGACAGGGGACTACGAGCAGTACTTC

d_call: NA
v_call: TRBV5-1
j_call: TRBJ2-1
clone_size: once
cdr3_aa: CASRRGGYNEQFF
cdr3_nt: TGCGCCAGCAGGCGCGGAGGGTACAATGAGCAGTTCTTC

d_call: NA
v_call: TRBV5-6
j_call: TRBJ2-7
clone_size: NA
cdr3_aa: CASSLGLTYEQYF
cdr3_nt: TGTGCCAGCAGCTTGGGGCTTACCTACGAGCAGTACTTC

d_call: TRBD1
v_call: TRBV6-5
j_call: TRBJ2-7
clone_size: NA
cdr3_aa: CASSSRRGPILWEQYF
cdr3_nt: TGTGCCAGCAGTTCCCGTAGGGGGCCGATCTTGTGGGAGCAGTACTTC

d_call: NA
v_call: TRBV5-1
j_call: TRBJ1-3
clone_size: NA
cdr3_aa: CASSLGGGQRNTIYF
cdr3_nt: TGCGCCAGCAGCTTGGGCGGAGGACAGAGAAACACCATATATTTT

d_call: NA
v_call: TRBV9
j_call: TRBJ1-2
clone_size: NA
cdr3_aa: CASSVITPVQPYGYTF
cdr3_nt: TGTGCCAGCAGCGTAATTACCCCGGTACAGCCTTATGGCTACACCTTC

d_call: NA
v_call: TRBV5-1
j_call: TRBJ1-4
clone_size: NA
cdr3_aa: CASSLVQGNEKLFF
cdr3_nt: TGCGCCAGCAGCTTGGTACAGGGAAATGAAAAACTGTTTTTT

d_call: NA
v_call: TRBV12-3/TRBV12-4
j_call: TRBJ1-2
clone_size: NA
cdr3_aa: CASSIENYGYTF
cdr3_nt: TGTGCCAGCAGTATTGAGAACTATGGCTACACCTTC

d_call: NA
v_call: TRBV24-1
j_call: TRBJ1-6
clone_size: NA
cdr3_aa: CATSDLNQGSPLHF
cdr3_nt: TGTGCCACCAGTGATTTGAACCAGGGATCACCCCTCCACTTT

d_call: TRBD2
v_call: TRBV3-1/TRBV3-2
j_call: TRBJ2-3
clone_size: NA
cdr3_aa: CASSRRTSPDTQYF
cdr3_nt: TGTGCCAGCAGCCGTAGGACTAGCCCAGATACGCAGTATTTT

d_call: NA
v_call: TRBV5-8
j_call: TRBJ2-5
clone_size: NA
cdr3_aa: CASSLWAGQETQYF
cdr3_nt: TGTGCCAGCAGCTTGTGGGCAGGGCAAGAGACCCAGTACTTC

d_call: NA
v_call: TRBV3-1/TRBV3-2
j_call: TRBJ2-7
clone_size: NA
cdr3_aa: CASSHQGIEYF
cdr3_nt: TGTGCCAGCAGCCACCAGGGTATCGAGTACTTC

d_call: TRBD1
v_call: TRBV6-5
j_call: TRBJ2-5
clone_size: NA
cdr3_aa: CASSFNRGEETQYF
cdr3_nt: TGTGCCAGCAGTTTTAACAGGGGCGAAGAGACCCAGTACTTC

d_call: NA
v_call: TRBV4-2
j_call: TRBJ1-1
clone_size: NA
cdr3_aa: CASSQGELNTEAFF
cdr3_nt: TGTGCCAGCAGCCAAGGGGAGTTGAACACTGAAGCTTTCTTT

d_call: TRBD1
v_call: TRBV7-2
j_call: TRBJ1-2
clone_size: once
cdr3_aa: CASSFQSGGGYGYTF
cdr3_nt: TGTGCCAGCAGCTTCCAGTCAGGGGGTGGCTATGGCTACACCTTC

d_call: NA
v_call: TRBV20-1
j_call: TRBJ2-7
clone_size: few
cdr3_aa: CSASGNYEQYF
cdr3_nt: TGCAGTGCTAGCGGGAACTACGAGCAGTACTTC

d_call: NA
v_call: TRBV5-4
j_call: TRBJ2-3
clone_size: NA
cdr3_aa: CASSSTEYTDTQYF
cdr3_nt: TGTGCCAGCAGCTCGACAGAATACACAGATACGCAGTATTTT

d_call: NA
v_call: TRBV24-1
j_call: TRBJ2-7
clone_size: NA
cdr3_aa: CATSDPSGASYEQYF
cdr3_nt: TGTGCCACCAGTGACCCCAGCGGAGCCTCCTACGAGCAGTACTTC

d_call: NA
v_call: TRBV5-5
j_call: TRBJ2-3
clone_size: NA
cdr3_aa: CASSPPGGVSTDTQYF
cdr3_nt: TGTGCCAGCAGCCCCCCGGGCGGGGTAAGCACAGATACGCAGTATTTT

d_call: NA
v_call: TRBV29-1
j_call: TRBJ1-4
clone_size: few
cdr3_aa: CSVEEANEKLFF
cdr3_nt: TGCAGCGTTGAGGAGGCTAATGAAAAACTGTTTTTT

d_call: NA
v_call: TRBV18
j_call: TRBJ2-3
clone_size: NA
cdr3_aa: CASSPPSTDTQYF
cdr3_nt: TGTGCCAGCTCACCTCCTAGCACAGATACGCAGTATTTT

d_call: TRBD1
v_call: TRBV7-9
j_call: TRBJ2-5
clone_size: NA
cdr3_aa: CASSLGTGLQETQYF
cdr3_nt: TGTGCCAGCAGCTTAGGGACAGGACTTCAAGAGACCCAGTACTTC

d_call: NA
v_call: TRBV5-4
j_call: TRBJ1-1
clone_size: NA
cdr3_aa: CASSLGGSDNTEAFF
cdr3_nt: TGTGCCAGCAGCTTGGGAGGTTCAGATAACACTGAAGCTTTCTTT

d_call: NA
v_call: TRBV6-5
j_call: TRBJ1-1
clone_size: few
cdr3_aa: CASSRQRAGDTEAFF
cdr3_nt: TGTGCCAGCAGTCGCCAGAGGGCTGGTGACACTGAAGCTTTCTTT

d_call: TRBD1
v_call: TRBV19
j_call: TRBJ1-5
clone_size: NA
cdr3_aa: CASSYRDRGAGQPQHF
cdr3_nt: TGTGCCAGTAGTTACCGGGACAGGGGTGCGGGGCAGCCCCAGCATTTT